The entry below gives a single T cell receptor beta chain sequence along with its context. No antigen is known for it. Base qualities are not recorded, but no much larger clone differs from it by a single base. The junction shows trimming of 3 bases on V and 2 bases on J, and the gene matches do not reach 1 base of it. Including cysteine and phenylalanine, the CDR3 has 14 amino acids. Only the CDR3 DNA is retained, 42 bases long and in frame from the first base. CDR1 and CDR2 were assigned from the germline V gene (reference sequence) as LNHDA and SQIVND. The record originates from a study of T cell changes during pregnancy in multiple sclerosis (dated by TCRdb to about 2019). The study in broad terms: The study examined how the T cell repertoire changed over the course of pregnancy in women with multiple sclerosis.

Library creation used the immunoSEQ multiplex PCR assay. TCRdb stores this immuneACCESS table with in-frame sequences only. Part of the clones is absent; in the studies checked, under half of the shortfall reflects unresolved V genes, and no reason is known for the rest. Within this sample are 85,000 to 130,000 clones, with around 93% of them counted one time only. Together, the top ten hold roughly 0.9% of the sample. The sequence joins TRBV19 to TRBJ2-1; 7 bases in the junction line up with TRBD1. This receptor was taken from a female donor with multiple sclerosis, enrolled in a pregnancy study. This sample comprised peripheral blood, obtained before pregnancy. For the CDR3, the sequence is CASSIGTAYNEQFF. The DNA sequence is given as TGTGCCAGTAGTATCGGGACAGCCTACAATGAGCAGTTCTTC.